This entry lists 13 T cell receptor beta chains sequenced from one sample in a study of blood T cell repertoires in COVID-19. Clones were sequenced by immunoSEQ multiplex PCR, and TCRdb holds only the in-frame ones, with some missing. The sample shows around 250,000 clones, 65% to 85% of them seen only once. Sequenced sample: peripheral blood. These receptors all stem from a woman in her forties who had recovered from COVID-19.

The chain carries TRBV6-5 and TRBJ2-7; unclear D gene. V lost 6 bases, J lost 4 bases, and 13 bases lay in between. The CDR3 totals 13 residues. Germline V gene data show CDR1 as MNHEY and CDR2 as SVGAGI. This CDR3 reads CASSQYPGYEQYF. The CDR3 coding sequence is TGTGCCAGCAGCCAATACCCCGGGTACGAGCAGTACTTC.

This clone was found once. This chain links TRBV21-1 with TRBJ1-2; the table gives TRBD1 as D, unverified against the DNA. TRBV21-1 is labeled a pseudogene. This CDR3 has 14 amino acids. This CDR3 is CASSIGGSFYGYTF. The DNA for the CDR3 is TGTGCCAGCAGCATTGGGGGCAGCTTCTATGGCTACACCTTC.

The chain couples TRBV19 to TRBJ1-1; no clear D gene. CDR3 length equals 14 residues. Per germline, CDR1 LNHDA and CDR2 SQIVND (reference sequence). Trimming removed 7 bases at V and 5 bases at J, with 17 bases between. The CDR3 sequence: CASTLLGGRTEAFF. CDR3 sequence (DNA): TGTGCCAGTACCCTTCTGGGAGGTCGGACTGAAGCTTTCTTT.

The chain combines TRBV28 with TRBJ1-4; D may be TRBD1 (6 bases). The CDR3 consists of 16 residues. CDR1 is MDHEN, CDR2 SYDVKM, per germline. The germline V and J ends were trimmed by 2 bases and 2 bases, with 12 bases remaining between them. The chain's CDR3 is CASSLRPRGTNEKLFF. DNA for the CDR3: TGTGCCAGCAGTTTAAGGCCTAGGGGGACTAATGAAAAACTGTTTTTT.

V gene TRBV2 combines with J gene TRBJ1-6, with no clear D. This CDR3 region has 14 residues. The V end lost 3 bases, the J end lost 2 bases, and 5 bases lay between the germline ends. Germline CDR1 reads SNHLY; CDR2 reads FYNNEI. CDR3 amino acids: CASSEAAYNSPLHF. The CDR3 coding sequence is TGTGCCAGCAGTGAGGCAGCCTATAATTCACCCCTCCACTTT.

This rearrangement joins TRBV5-8 to TRBJ2-7, with 14 bases matching TRBD2. CDR3 size: 17 residues. V gave up 5 bases and J gave up 9 bases; unmatched junction bases: 16. Germline CDR1 SGHTS, CDR2 YDEGEE. The DNA of the CDR3 is TGTGCCAGCAGATCCCGTACGGGACTAGCGGGGGCCGTGGGGCAGTACTTC. Its translation is CASRSRTGLAGAVGQYF.

V and J are TRBV18 and TRBJ2-1; 9 bases are shared with TRBD1. This CDR3 is 15 amino acids long. After removal of 4 bases from V and 9 bases from J, the junction contained 10 bases not matched to a gene. Germline CDR1 is KGHSH and CDR2 is LQKENI. The CDR3 spells CASSLFNRGQGEQFF. Here the CDR3 DNA reads TGTGCCAGCTCACTCTTTAACAGGGGACAGGGTGAGCAGTTCTTC.

The V call is TRBV5-6, the J call TRBJ1-6; D is undetermined. Trimming shortened V by 4 bases and J by 6 bases, and 11 bases separated the two germline ends. The CDR3 is 14 residues long. Germline-derived CDR1 and CDR2 are SGHDT and YYEEEE. For the CDR3, the DNA is TGTGCCAGCAGCCTGACGGGGATTAATTCACCCCTCCACTTT. The encoded protein is CASSLTGINSPLHF.

The table lists this clone with a count of one. J is TRBJ1-2 and V is TRBV5-1, with 8 bases fitting TRBD1. This CDR3 is built from 14 residues. Trimming removed 4 bases from V and 2 bases from J; junction bases left unmatched: 4. Per germline, CDR1 SGHRS and CDR2 YFSETQ. CDR3 nucleotide sequence: TGCGCCAGCAGCCAAAGACAGGGGAACTATGGCTACACCTTC. The encoded protein is CASSQRQGNYGYTF.

The chain combines TRBV13 with TRBJ2-2, with 7 positions matching TRBD2. The germline CDR1 and CDR2 sequences are PRHDT and FYEKMQ (reference sequence). This CDR3 spans 16 amino acids. The V segment lost 7 bases and the J segment 3 bases; nucleotides outside the gene matches: 11. In DNA form, the CDR3 reads TGTGCCAGCACCCAATGGGAAGCGGGGTACACCGGGGAGCTGTTTTTT. Amino acids: CASTQWEAGYTGELFF.

This clone was recorded once. The chain has TRBV7-9 and TRBJ2-7, with 7 bases matching TRBD1. This CDR3 region has 14 residues. Germline CDR1 and CDR2: SEHNR and FQNEAQ (reference sequence). The trim removed 5 bases at V and 7 bases at J, leaving 11 bases unmatched. CDR3 in amino acids: CASSTRQGSSEQYF. The CDR3 nucleotides are TGTGCCAGCAGCACCAGACAGGGTTCGTCGGAGCAGTACTTC.

The rearrangement uses TRBV6-2 or TRBV6-3 and TRBJ1-2; 7 bases fit TRBD1. Per the germline V gene, CDR1 is MNHEY and CDR2 is SVGEGT. This CDR3 contains 14 residues. The V segment lost 2 bases and the J segment 5 bases; nucleotides outside the gene matches: 5. In DNA, the CDR3 is TGTGCCAGCAGTTACCGGGACAGCCGATATGGCTACACCTTC. It yields the protein CASSYRDSRYGYTF.

In its sample, this clone was seen a few times. The chain has TRBV30 and TRBJ1-1; no reliable D call. Germline V gene data show CDR1 as GTSNPN and CDR2 as SVGIG (reference sequence). The CDR3 has 12 amino acids. Between the trimmed V and J ends, which lost 3 bases and 6 bases, there was a span of 11 bases. CDR3: CAWRYLGAEAFF. In DNA, the CDR3 is TGTGCCTGGAGGTACCTCGGGGCTGAAGCTTTCTTT.